The entry that follows covers one T cell receptor (beta chain) sequence. The CDR3 loop spans 15 amino acids. CDR1 and CDR2 (germline): SEHNR, FQNEAQ (reference sequence). Trimming removed 8 bases at V and 8 bases at J, with 22 bases between. The sample is drawn from a study of blood T cell repertoires in COVID-19. Turning to the study itself: Acute and convalescent COVID-19 samples came from the United States, Italy and Spain. T cells, B-cell-depleted T cells, or PBMCs provided the cDNA or gDNA that served as material.

Original processing methods: Estimation of nucleated cell counts relied on the amplification of reference gene primers. TCRdb's table, derived via immunoSEQ multiplex PCR, lists solely in-frame clones and lacks some. That table gives V, J and clone size, and the DNA gave D and trimming. The sample holds about 99,000 clones, roughly 91% seen once. The gene calls are TRBV7-9 and TRBJ1-3; D is unresolved. The specimen sequenced was peripheral blood. This clonotype was sampled from a human donor in a cohort sampled during active COVID-19. In DNA form, the CDR3 reads TGTGCCAGCCCGGCGCCGTATACCCCCGGGGACACCATATATTTT. Its translation: CASPAPYTPGDTIYF.